Below are 8 T cell receptor beta chains sequenced from a single sample in a study of cytomegalovirus exposure and HLA in healthy donors. Amplification used 60 Vbeta primers and 13 Jbeta primers. TCRdb keeps only in-frame clones here, not all; method: immunoSEQ multiplex PCR. There are 110,000 or so clones in the sample; less than 85% occur only once, and 16% lies in the top ten. Input material: PBMCs. These TCRs come from a man aged 45-65 years in good health and CMV-seropositive.

The rearrangement uses TRBV10-1 and TRBJ1-1; D remains ambiguous. The germline V and J ends were trimmed by 1 base and 5 bases, with 8 bases remaining between them. Per the germline V gene, CDR1 is WNHNN and CDR2 is SYGVQD (reference sequence). The length of the CDR3 is 13 residues. The CDR3 DNA reads as TGCGCCAGCAGTGAGTACCAGTGGACTGAAGCTTTCTTT. This translates into CASSEYQWTEAFF.

V usage is TRBV10-2 and J usage is TRBJ2-5; TRBD1 is a possible D gene (6 bases). The J call may be in error: the DNA end matches TRBJ2-7 better. The germline gives CDR1 WSHSY, CDR2 SAAADI. There are 11 residues in the CDR3. The CDR3 here is CASSEGGEQYF. The CDR3 nucleotides read TGCGCCAGCAGTGAAGGGGGCGAGCAGTACTTC.

Only a few counts were recorded for this clone. The chain employs TRBV5-4 and TRBJ2-3, with TRBD1 matching 8 bases. The CDR3 extends over 16 amino acids. The junction had 7 bases not matched to a gene; V was cut back by 4 bases and J by 0 bases. From germline, CDR1 is SGHNT and CDR2 YYREEE (reference sequence). The CDR3 DNA follows: TGTGCCAGCAGCGCCGACAGGGGCCCTAGCACAGATACGCAGTATTTT. Protein sequence: CASSADRGPSTDTQYF.

The V gene is TRBV5-4, the J gene TRBJ2-5; 10 positions agree with TRBD2. The CDR3 loop spans 15 amino acids. The germline V gene encodes CDR1 SGHNT and CDR2 YYREEE (reference sequence). V trimming: 4 bases; J trimming: 4 bases; junction bases outside the gene matches: 7. CDR3 protein: CASSTPASGRETQYF. CDR3 nucleotides: TGTGCCAGCAGCACCCCGGCTAGCGGGAGAGAGACCCAGTACTTC.

The chain employs TRBV5-1 and TRBJ2-7, with 8 bases aligning to TRBD2. V dropped 4 bases and J dropped 6; count of bases not matched to a gene: 9. The CDR3 consists of 14 residues. Germline-derived CDR1 and CDR2 are SGHRS and YFSETQ. For the CDR3, the DNA is TGCGCCAGCAGCACGGGGACTAGAGCCCTCGAGCAGTACTTC. This translates into CASSTGTRALEQYF.

The rearrangement links TRBV27 to TRBJ2-7; no clear D. The germline V gene encodes CDR1 MNHEY and CDR2 SMNVEV (reference sequence). The ends were cut back, 2 bases at V and 3 bases at J, with 14 bases in the middle. CDR3 size: 15 residues. CDR3 region: CASSLVRNPFYEQYF. The CDR3 DNA reads TGTGCCAGCAGTTTAGTCAGGAACCCCTTCTACGAGCAGTACTTC.

The chain uses TRBV6-5 and TRBJ1-5, with 9 nucleotides matching TRBD1. The CDR3 runs to 14 residues. V was clipped by 5 bases and J by 3 bases; unmatched bases: 2. Germline assignment: CDR1 MNHEY and CDR2 SVGAGI. The CDR3 coding sequence is TGTGCCAGCAGTGGGACAGGGTACAATCAGCCCCAGCATTTT. This encodes CASSGTGYNQPQHF.

The chain has TRBV2 and TRBJ2-1; a possible D gene is TRBD1 (5 bases). Germline V gene sequence: CDR1 SNHLY, CDR2 FYNNEI. The CDR3 is 14 residues long. V shed 6 bases and J shed 8 bases, with 17 bases lying between them. CDR3 in amino acids: CASSRATNDDEQFF. The CDR3 DNA is TGTGCCAGCAGCAGGGCTACGAATGATGATGAGCAGTTCTTC.